The rows below give T cell receptor beta chains drawn from one sample of a study of T cells in Graves' hyperthyroidism and ophthalmopathy. Each CDR3 protein gets one entry after TCRdb re-called the multiplex PCR reads with MiXCR. The sample comprises more than 350,000 distinct CDR3 sequences, approximately 16% of which are singletons, and about 21% rests with the top ten. Specimen: blood. These receptors were collected from an older woman with Graves' ophthalmopathy. Both conserved end residues are part of each CDR3. The order of the fields is D gene, V gene, clone size, J gene, CDR3 protein, CDR3 DNA. A D gene is named only where the DNA matches it firmly. Clone sizes are given selectively: once, few, many, or a class where the clone is expanded.

>-|TRBV20-1|-|TRBJ2-6
CSATPGHRASGANVLTF
TGCAGTGCTACTCCGGGACACCGAGCCTCTGGGGCCAACGTCCTGACTTTC
>TRBD2|TRBV15|-|TRBJ2-5
CATSRATSGRPETQYF
TGTGCCACCAGCAGAGCGACTAGCGGGAGGCCAGAGACCCAGTACTTC
>TRBD2|TRBV6-2/TRBV6-3|many|TRBJ2-1
CASRPSGHSSYNEQFF
TGTGCCAGCAGACCTAGCGGGCACAGCTCCTACAATGAGCAGTTCTTC
>TRBD1|TRBV19|once|TRBJ1-2
CASSLTTGAGGYTF
TGTGCCAGTAGTCTAACGACAGGGGCTGGCGGCTACACCTTC
>-|TRBV2|many|TRBJ1-2
CASSEALAGSDGYTF
TGTGCCAGCAGTGAAGCGCTTGCAGGGAGTGATGGCTACACCTTC
>-|TRBV7-9|many|TRBJ1-1
CASSQMGTEAFF
TGTGCCAGCAGCCAGATGGGGACAGAAGCTTTCTTT
>TRBD2|TRBV6-5|many|TRBJ2-7
CASSYSLAGGYEQYF
TGTGCCAGCAGTTACTCGCTAGCGGGAGGCTACGAGCAGTACTTC
>TRBD1|TRBV2|many|TRBJ2-7
CASSRQGAGEQYF
TGTGCCAGCAGTCGACAGGGGGCGGGTGAGCAGTACTTC
>TRBD2|TRBV20-1|many|TRBJ2-3
CSAPPGAGGSSTDTQYF
TGCAGTGCCCCCCCCGGGGCGGGAGGCTCTAGCACAGATACGCAGTATTTT
>TRBD1|TRBV15|-|TRBJ2-7
CATSRGGTGSHEQYF
TGTGCCACCAGCAGAGGGGGGACAGGGAGCCACGAGCAGTACTTC
>TRBD1|TRBV19|few|TRBJ1-5
CASSPTDRLNQPQHF
TGTGCCAGTAGCCCTACGGACAGGCTCAATCAGCCCCAGCATTTT